Sequencing of this T cell receptor beta chain was carried out in a study of cytomegalovirus exposure and HLA in healthy donors. Broader study findings: High specificity and sensitivity for cytomegalovirus status were reported for the classifier.

60 Vbeta and 13 Jbeta primers were used in PCR. Repertoires were generated with immunoSEQ multiplex PCR, while TCRdb's copy carries only in-frame clones and drops some. The repertoire holds 100,000 to 150,000 clones, with about 74% as singletons. With respect to this clone: The antigen is unknown.

Trimming cost V 7 bases and J 2 bases, with 18 bases left between them. Looked up from germline, CDR1 is LNHDA and CDR2 is SQIVND (reference sequence). This CDR3 is 16 amino acids long. This sequence originates from a woman aged 60-75 years in good health and CMV-seronegative. The sequencing input was PBMCs. The rearrangement uses TRBV19 and TRBJ1-5, with D tentatively TRBD1 (6 bases). CDR3 nucleotides: TGTGCCAGTAATACCGGCCAGGGGATTCGCAATCAGCCCCAGCATTTT. Its protein is CASNTGQGIRNQPQHF.